These 19 T cell receptor beta chains were sequenced from one sample in a study of regulatory T cells in long-lasting Graves disease. Time point reported: newly diagnosed GD, antithyroid drugs for less than 3 months. TCR sequences were obtained from RNA taken from PBMCs. Arm-PCR with iRepertoire HTBI primers amplified the CDR3 regions for these TCR beta libraries. Using its own MiXCR run on the multiplex PCR reads, TCRdb lists one record per CDR3 protein. This sample has 370,000 or so distinct CDR3 sequences, with 16% found just once. This sample was shared with a second study, whose subject was T cells in Graves' hyperthyroidism and ophthalmopathy.

The starting material was peripheral blood mononuclear cells (PBMCs), obtained at new diagnosis, from a patient treated with antithyroid drugs. These receptors all come from a woman between 18 and 29 years old with Graves disease.

The sample holds many counts of this clonotype. The chain couples TRBV20-1 to TRBJ2-7; D possibly matches TRBD1 or TRBD2 (5 bases each). CDR3 length: 16 amino acids. Germline CDR1 reads DFQATT; CDR2 reads SNEGSKA (reference sequence). Trimming removed 5 bases from V and 0 bases from J, with 20 bases in between. CDR3 DNA: TGCAGTGCTTCACCAGGGACGGCCCCTAGCTCCTACGAGCAGTACTTC. It is translated as CSASPGTAPSSYEQYF.

Worth noting for this clonotype: A much bigger clone sits one base away, suggesting this may be a read error. Without the conserved terminal phenylalanine or tryptophan, this CDR3 likely stems from a read error. The J gene is TRBJ1-5, the V gene TRBV27, with 7 bases lining up with TRBD1. CDR1 and CDR2 from the germline V gene are MNHEY and SMNVEV (reference sequence). After removal of 6 bases from V and 1 base from J, the junction contained 6 bases not matched to a gene. The CDR3 extends over 15 amino acids. The CDR3 DNA sequence: TGTGCCAGCAGCCCGAGGGGGCTGAGCAATCAGCCCCAGCATCTT. Amino acids: CASSPRGLSNQPQHL.

This clonotype was seen only once. The V and J genes are TRBV19 and TRBJ1-2; D is uncertain. CDR1 is LNHDA, CDR2 SQIVND, per germline (reference sequence). The CDR3 is 15 residues long. V lost 2 bases and J lost 0, with 10 bases in between. The DNA of the CDR3 is TGTGCCAGTAGTATAACCTGGACGGCTAACTATGGCTACACCTTC. Translated: CASSITWTANYGYTF.

This clonotype appeared many times. The chain joins TRBV30 to TRBJ1-2; D is undetermined. CDR3 size: 13 residues. V was shortened by 3 bases and J by 0 bases, with 8 bases between the two germline ends. CDR1 and CDR2 from the germline V gene are GTSNPN and SVGIG (reference sequence). This CDR3 is CAWRNQANYGYTF. The DNA for the CDR3 is TGTGCCTGGAGGAATCAAGCTAACTATGGCTACACCTTC.

This clonotype was seen repeatedly, ten times or more. V gene TRBV2 combines with J gene TRBJ1-5; D is undetermined. V lost 4 bases, J lost 0 bases, and 13 bases lay in between. The V gene's germline CDR1 is SNHLY and CDR2 FYNNEI. This CDR3 spans 16 amino acids. The CDR3 sequence is CASSVRPDDSNQPQHF. In nucleotides, the CDR3 is TGTGCCAGCAGTGTTCGGCCAGATGATAGCAATCAGCCCCAGCATTTT.

The genes are TRBV4-1 and TRBJ2-2, with D uncertain. Germline-derived CDR1 and CDR2 are MGHRA and YSYEKL. With 1 base removed from V and 7 bases from J, the gap between germline ends came to 7 bases. This CDR3 region has 13 residues. CDR3 DNA sequence: TGCGCCAGCAGCCAAGCCCTACTCGGGGAGCTGTTTTTT. Its protein product is CASSQALLGELFF.

On this clonotype itself: A much larger clonotype is one base distant, so this may be a read error. The chain carries TRBV6-1 and TRBJ2-2; perhaps TRBD1 as D (6 bases). The CDR3 is made up of 15 amino acids. The germline gives CDR1 MNHNS, CDR2 SASEGT. The CDR3: CACRPGQRSTGELFF. In DNA, the CDR3 is TGTGCCTGCAGGCCCGGACAGAGATCCACCGGGGAGCTGTTTTTT.

As to this clonotype: With a far larger clone one base away, a read error is the likely cause. The chain uses TRBV11-2 and TRBJ2-3; 7 positions match TRBD2. The J call may be wrong; the DNA end is better matched by TRBJ2-1. CDR1 SGHAT and CDR2 FQNNGV come from the germline V gene. The CDR3 covers 16 residues. For the CDR3, the DNA is TGTGCCGGCAGCTTAGGAGGGGCGGGAGCCGTAAATGAGCAGTTCTTC. Residues: CAGSLGGAGAVNEQFF.

This clonotype was detected ten times or more. This CDR3 reads CASTSYTF. In DNA form, the CDR3 reads TGTGCCAGCACCAGCTACACCTTC. The chain recombines TRBV3-1 with TRBJ1-2, with D unclear. CDR1 and CDR2 from the germline V gene are LGHDT and YNNKEL (reference sequence). The CDR3 totals 8 residues. The V gene lost 7 bases and the J gene lost 9 bases, with 3 bases spanning the gap.

This clonotype was found a few times. The J gene is TRBJ2-7, the V gene TRBV5-1; 7 bases fit TRBD2. The trim removed 5 bases at V and 9 bases at J, leaving 17 bases unmatched. Germline V gene data show CDR1 as SGHRS and CDR2 as YFSETQ. The CDR3 has 15 residues. Here the CDR3 reads CASRFGVGGTTGQYF. CDR3 DNA sequence: TGCGCCAGCAGATTTGGGGTCGGTGGGACTACGGGGCAGTACTTC.

This clonotype was counted between two and nine times. J is TRBJ2-2 and V is TRBV7-8, with TRBD2 identical over 9 bases. The CDR3 is made up of 17 amino acids. J was trimmed by 7 bases and V by 5 bases; bases with no gene match: 14. Germline V gene data show CDR1 as SGHVS and CDR2 as FQNEAQ. CDR3 loop: CASSPSPAGGHDGELFF. Here the CDR3 DNA reads TGTGCCAGCAGCCCCTCTCCGGCGGGGGGGCATGACGGGGAGCTGTTTTTT.

The table lists this clonotype with many counts. The V and J genes are TRBV11-2 and TRBJ2-1, with D maybe TRBD2 (6 bases). The CDR3 is made up of 18 amino acids. Germline loops: CDR1 SGHAT, CDR2 FQNNGV. Trimming left V 2 bases short and J 4 bases short, with 21 bases between. DNA for the CDR3: TGTGCCAGCAGCTTACGCCGGTTGAGCGGGCCGATATACAATGAGCAGTTCTTC. The encoded protein is CASSLRRLSGPIYNEQFF.

This clonotype was counted a few times. This chain connects TRBV19 to TRBJ2-1; no reliable D call. Germline loops: CDR1 LNHDA, CDR2 SQIVND (reference sequence). This CDR3 is built from 13 residues. The V end was cut by 3 bases, the J end by 7 bases, with 10 bases between. CDR3 sequence (DNA): TGTGCCAGTAGTATTGATCCTGCGAATGAGCAGTTCTTC. Translating gives CASSIDPANEQFF.

V usage is TRBV30 and J usage is TRBJ1-2, with D tentatively TRBD1 (6 bases). V lost 4 bases and J lost 7, with 16 bases in between. Per germline, CDR1 GTSNPN and CDR2 SVGIG (reference sequence). CDR3 length: 13 amino acids. CDR3 DNA: TGTGCCTGGACCAAGGGGGGGCGCAGTGGCTACACCTTC. Residues: CAWTKGGRSGYTF.

This clonotype showed up many times. The V gene is TRBV3-1, the J gene TRBJ2-7; D not certain. Germline lookup yields CDR1 LGHDT and CDR2 YNNKEL (reference sequence). This CDR3 is 15 amino acids long. Between the trimmed V and J ends, which lost 4 bases and 0 bases, there was a span of 13 bases. CDR3 in amino acids: CASSPNRWGSYEQYF. In nucleotides, the CDR3 is TGTGCCAGCAGCCCGAACCGTTGGGGCTCCTACGAGCAGTACTTC.

This clonotype was seen a handful of times. The CDR3 loop reads CASSLGLTKADTQYF. CDR3 DNA: TGCGCCAGCAGCTTGGGACTCACGAAGGCAGATACGCAGTATTTT. V and J are TRBV5-1 and TRBJ2-3, with D uncertain. The CDR3 loop spans 15 amino acids. The germline gives CDR1 SGHRS, CDR2 YFSETQ. V lost 0 bases and J 4 bases, leaving 12 bases between the germline ends.

This clonotype showed up many times. The V gene is TRBV7-8, the J gene TRBJ2-5, with 9 nucleotides matching TRBD2. Germline V gene data show CDR1 as SGHVS and CDR2 as FQNEAQ. The CDR3 has 17 residues. V was pared by 5 bases and J by 2 bases, with 12 bases of the junction left unmatched. CDR3 amino acids: CASSPRRGGGAQETQYF. The DNA of the CDR3 is TGTGCCAGCAGCCCAAGGAGGGGCGGGGGGGCACAAGAGACCCAGTACTTC. Looking up the rest from reference TRBV7-8 and TRBJ2-5 gives the full variable domain: GAGVSQSPRYKVAKRGQDVALRCDPISGHVSLFWYQQALGQGPEFLTYFQNEAQLDKSGLPSDRFFAERPEGSVSTLKIQRTQQEDSAVYLCASSPRRGGGAQETQYFGPGTRLLVL.

The CDR3 sequence: CAISESGSDQPQHF. CDR3 nucleotide sequence: TGTGCCATCAGTGAGTCCGGGTCGGATCAGCCCCAGCATTTT. The chain combines TRBV10-3 with TRBJ1-5; no clear D. The length of the CDR3 is 14 residues. The germline V and J ends were trimmed by 0 bases and 5 bases, with 8 bases remaining between them. The germline V gene encodes CDR1 ENHRY and CDR2 SYGVKD.

This clonotype was detected ten times or more. V is TRBV2 and J is TRBJ2-3; D is perhaps TRBD2 (6 bases). CDR1 is SNHLY and CDR2 is FYNNEI in the germline V gene. The length of the CDR3 is 13 residues. V shed 5 bases and J shed 9 bases, with 15 bases lying between them. CDR3 nucleotide sequence: TGTGCCAGCAGTTCAACATTAGCGGACACGCAGTATTTT. Translating it yields CASSSTLADTQYF.